The 18 T cell receptor beta chains listed next were all sequenced from one sample in a study of cytomegalovirus exposure and HLA in healthy donors (dated by TCRdb to the late 2010s). Library construction relied on the immunoSEQ multiplex PCR assay. For the multiplex PCR, a mixture combining 60 forward primers for TCR Vbeta segments and 13 reverse primers for TCR Jbeta segments was used. Drawn from immuneACCESS, this table holds only the in-frame rearrangements with V and J called that TCRdb kept. Clones are partly lost; checked studies trace under half to an unresolved V gene and leave the rest unexplained. The table for this sample lists about 150,000 clones; about 80% of them were counted only once. The ten largest clonotypes hold over 10% of the sample. Sequencing was done on a sample of PBMCs. The origin of the receptors is a man aged 30-40 years in good health and CMV-seropositive.

This sequence joins TRBV4-2 and TRBJ1-5; maybe TRBD1 (5 bases). Germline loops: CDR1 LGHNA, CDR2 YNFKEQ. Trimming left V 5 bases short and J 2 bases short, with 19 bases between. The CDR3 has 17 amino acids. DNA of the CDR3: TGTGCCAGCAGCGTACAGTGGTTGGGGCAGCGCAATCAGCCCCAGCATTTT. Translated, it gives CASSVQWLGQRNQPQHF.

The rearrangement links TRBV5-8 to TRBJ1-1; 8 bases align to TRBD1. Germline V CDR1 and CDR2: SGHTS, YDEGEE. Trimming took 1 base from V and 1 from J; bases not matched to a gene: 15. The CDR3 totals 19 residues. CDR3 amino acids: CASSLWQGASHYQNTEAFF. In DNA form, the CDR3 reads TGTGCCAGCAGCTTGTGGCAGGGGGCCTCTCACTATCAGAACACTGAAGCTTTCTTT.

The chain links TRBV5-1 to TRBJ2-7; a possible D gene is TRBD2 (6 bases). The CDR3 is 16 amino acids. V lost 3 bases and J 5 bases, leaving 21 bases between the germline ends. In germline, CDR1 is SGHRS, CDR2 YFSETQ. This CDR3 is CASSSGEVNPLHEQYF. The CDR3, as DNA: TGCGCCAGCAGCTCGGGGGAGGTTAATCCCCTCCACGAGCAGTACTTC.

This clone occurred a few times. V and J are TRBV7-2 and TRBJ1-2; no definite D call. Germline values: CDR1 SGHTA, CDR2 FQGNSA. The CDR3 consists of 12 residues. Trimming removed 1 base at V and 7 bases at J, with 7 bases between. CDR3 sequence (DNA): TGTGCCAGCAGCTTAGACTTGTTTGGCTACACCTTC. Its protein is CASSLDLFGYTF.

The gene calls are TRBV28 and TRBJ1-1, with D tentatively TRBD1 (6 bases). The CDR3 runs to 12 residues. The ends were cut back, 10 bases at V and 1 base at J, with 10 bases in the middle. Per the germline V gene, CDR1 is MDHEN and CDR2 is SYDVKM. The CDR3, as DNA: TGTGCCACCCGGACAGCGAACACTGAAGCTTTCTTT. Protein product: CATRTANTEAFF. Full variable domain (outside the CDR3, taken from reference TRBV28 and TRBJ1-1): DVKVTQSSRYLVKRTGEKVFLECVQDMDHENMFWYRQDPGLGLRLIYFSYDVKMKEKGDIPEGYSVSREKKERFSLILESASTNQTSMYLCATRTANTEAFFGQGTRLTVV.

The rearrangement uses TRBV6-5 and TRBJ2-1, with 12 bases lining up with TRBD2. The CDR3 runs to 14 residues. V was clipped by 7 bases and J by 3 bases; unmatched bases: 1. The germline CDR1 and CDR2 sequences are MNHEY and SVGAGI. In DNA form, the CDR3 reads TGTGCCAGCATGACTAGCGGGAGCTACAATGAGCAGTTCTTC. Translating gives CASMTSGSYNEQFF.

V gene TRBV9 combines with J gene TRBJ2-7, with TRBD2 as a possible D gene (5 bases). V lost 1 base and J lost 2, with 16 bases in between. The germline gives CDR1 SGDLS, CDR2 YYNGEE. CDR3 size: 16 residues. CDR3 loop: CASSVTPGGSPYEQYF. CDR3 nucleotides: TGTGCCAGCAGCGTAACCCCAGGCGGGTCTCCCTACGAGCAGTACTTC.

This clone was picked up one time. The DNA for the CDR3 is TGTGCCAGCAGCCAAGTAGAGGGGGCGCGGTACGAGCAGTACTTC. Translating it yields CASSQVEGARYEQYF. This rearrangement joins TRBV14 to TRBJ2-7; 7 nucleotides match TRBD1. The CDR3 contains 15 residues. Germline CDR1 SGHDN, CDR2 FVKESK. V was clipped by 1 base and J by 4 bases; unmatched bases: 7. The variable domain in full, with the rest retrieved from reference TRBV14 and TRBJ2-7, is EAGVTQFPSHSVIEKGQTVTLRCDPISGHDNLYWYRRVMGKEIKFLLHFVKESKQDESGMPNNRFLAERTGGTYSTLKVQPAELEDSGVYFCASSQVEGARYEQYFGPGTRLTVT.

The chain employs TRBV30 and TRBJ2-1, with 9 bases lining up with TRBD2. The germline CDR1 and CDR2 sequences are GTSNPN and SVGIG (reference sequence). V dropped 5 bases and J dropped 10; count of bases not matched to a gene: 15. The CDR3 runs 15 residues. The CDR3 nucleotides read TGTGCCTGGGGTACAGGAGCGGGAGGATACGCGGAGCAGTTCTTC. Translated: CAWGTGAGGYAEQFF.

This clone was counted once. The chain has TRBV19 and TRBJ2-3; tentative D call: TRBD2 (6 bases). Trimming cost V 5 bases and J 6 bases, with 15 bases left between them. Germline CDR1 reads LNHDA; CDR2 reads SQIVND (reference sequence). There are 14 residues in the CDR3. The CDR3 DNA reads as TGTGCCAGTAGTTTTGGAGGGGATGGGGATACGCAGTATTTT. Translated: CASSFGGDGDTQYF.

The CDR3 spells CASTRQGGYEQYF. In nucleotides, the CDR3 is TGTGCCAGCACGCGACAGGGTGGATACGAGCAGTACTTC. The J gene is TRBJ2-7, the V gene TRBV28, with 7 bases identical to TRBD1. There are 13 residues in the CDR3. Looked up from germline, CDR1 is MDHEN and CDR2 is SYDVKM. Losses at the gene ends were 7 bases for V and 4 bases for J; bases not matched to a gene: 7.

This clone was picked up a small number of times. The V call is TRBV25-1, the J call TRBJ2-5, with TRBD2 identical over 7 bases. The CDR3 contains 14 residues. Trimming took 1 base from V and 3 from J; bases not matched to a gene: 2. The germline CDR1 and CDR2 sequences are MGHDK and SYGVNS. CDR3: CASSEFLAEETQYF. For the CDR3, the DNA is TGTGCCAGCAGTGAATTCCTAGCGGAAGAGACCCAGTACTTC.

J is TRBJ1-5 and V is TRBV7-9; 7 bases line up with TRBD1. The CDR3 covers 16 residues. CDR1 and CDR2 from the germline V gene are SEHNR and FQNEAQ (reference sequence). The V and J ends lost 0 bases and 0 bases, in that order; junction bases with no gene match: 2. The CDR3 sequence is CASSLAGQPSNQPQHF. CDR3 DNA: TGTGCCAGCAGCTTAGCGGGACAGCCTAGCAATCAGCCCCAGCATTTT.

The J gene is TRBJ2-6, the V gene TRBV7-9, with TRBD2 matching 7 bases. Germline CDR1 SEHNR, CDR2 FQNEAQ (reference sequence). V trimming: 5 bases; J trimming: 8 bases; junction bases outside the gene matches: 6. The CDR3 is 14 amino acids. The CDR3 region has the DNA TGTGCCAGCAGCCTAGGCGGGGGAACCAACGTCCTGACTTTC. It specifies CASSLGGGTNVLTF.

This rearrangement joins TRBV7-8 to TRBJ2-3; tentative D call: TRBD1 (6 bases). Trimming cost V 2 bases and J 1 base, with 10 bases left between them. Germline V gene data show CDR1 as SGHVS and CDR2 as FQNEAQ. The CDR3 is 15 amino acids. The DNA of the CDR3 is TGTGCCAGCAGCTTATCCAGGGGACGCACAGATACGCAGTATTTT. Protein product: CASSLSRGRTDTQYF.

The chain uses TRBV19 and TRBJ2-3, with a possible D match to TRBD2 (6 bases). Germline V lookup: CDR1 LNHDA, CDR2 SQIVND (reference sequence). V lost 1 base and J lost 7, with 12 bases in between. CDR3 size: 14 residues. CDR3 bases: TGTGCCAGTAGTATAGGTACTAGCAGAAATACGCAGTATTTT. Translating gives CASSIGTSRNTQYF.

The rearrangement links TRBV2 to TRBJ2-5; D possibly corresponds to TRBD1 (5 bases). The V gene's germline CDR1 is SNHLY and CDR2 FYNNEI. V lost 1 base, J lost 6 bases, and 15 bases lay in between. The CDR3 consists of 15 residues. The CDR3 DNA reads TGTGCCAGCAGTGAAGGGCAGGGTACAAGAAAGACCCAGTACTTC. It translates to CASSEGQGTRKTQYF.

The chain carries TRBV6-4 and TRBJ2-1; TRBD1 is a possible D gene (5 bases). Trimming cost V 2 bases and J 9 bases, with 14 bases left between them. The CDR3 runs to 14 residues. Germline loops: CDR1 MRHNA, CDR2 SNTAGT. The CDR3 reads CASSDTFQGSEQFF. CDR3 DNA: TGTGCCAGCAGTGACACCTTCCAGGGAAGTGAGCAGTTCTTC.